The present T cell receptor (beta chain) was sequenced within a study of cytomegalovirus exposure and HLA in healthy donors. Study-wide points: Later work found most CMV-associated TCR beta chains apparently HLA-restricted.

As concerns this clone: Its antigen is undetermined.

PCR amplification relied on 60 Vbeta primers (plus 13 Jbeta primers). Sequencing was performed with immunoSEQ multiplex PCR; in TCRdb, only in-frame clones are kept and a portion is missing. The table has 150,000 to 200,000 clones, around 85% seen once. The TCR comes from a boy aged 2 to 10 in good health and CMV-seronegative. The specimen sequenced was PBMCs.

The CDR3 is CASRVGTAYEQYF. The CDR3 DNA follows: TGTGCCAGCAGAGTGGGGACAGCTTACGAGCAGTACTTC. J is TRBJ2-7 and V is TRBV6-1, with TRBD1 matching over 7 bases. After removal of 6 bases from V and 4 bases from J, the junction contained 6 bases not matched to a gene. The V gene's germline CDR1 is MNHNS and CDR2 SASEGT. The CDR3 has 13 amino acids.